This TCR beta chain is drawn from a study of blood T cells in healthy people across ages. Study summary: About one barcoded beta molecule per two T cells came from capture by template switching.

General study findings and limits: Any changes in expanded clonotypes were possibly confounded, as donor CMV status remained unknown.

This clonotype was recorded only once. Its antigen remains unknown. The people who gave samples were healthy Caucasians from Russia, aged roughly 6 to 100. Then a second PCR, running roughly 7 to 12 cycles, was carried out with a sample-barcoded 5' primer and a J-beta primer mix. TCRdb used MiXCR to reprocess the 5' RACE reads, holding one entry per CDR3 protein. The table lists 1,500,000 or so distinct CDR3 sequences, approximately 59% of them singletons. V gave up 5 bases and J gave up 8 bases, with 12 bases separating them. The CDR3 consists of 13 residues. Germline lookup yields CDR1 MNHEY and CDR2 SMNVEV (reference sequence).

Material for sequencing was blood. The clonotype originates from a young man in good health. The rearrangement uses TRBV27 and TRBJ1-4; D is undetermined. Written as DNA, the CDR3 is TGTGCCAGCAGTCAGGCCCTTAGGGAAAAACTGTTTTTT. Translating gives CASSQALREKLFF.